This TCR beta chain was sequenced for a study of T cell repertoires in cytomegalovirus infection. TCRdb processed the reads anew with MiXCR; each CDR3 protein has one entry. The table has a few hundred thousand distinct CDR3 sequences, about 42% seen once. In regard to this clonotype: No antigen is known for it.

Trimming took 4 bases from V and 3 from J, leaving 13 bases between them. This CDR3 is built from 14 residues. Germline V gene lookup returns CDR1 SGHDT and CDR2 YYEEEE. This rearrangement joins TRBV5-6 to TRBJ2-5, with D maybe TRBD2 (5 bases). Specimen: cultured PBMCs, collected from culture after CMV antigen stimulation. The clonotype was recovered from a human donor in good health (CMV status not recorded). Some clones in this sample may be carry-over from other donors' samples. The CDR3 coding sequence is TGTGCCAGCAGCCACGGCCTGACTAAAGAGACCCAGTACTTC. This encodes CASSHGLTKETQYF.